This is a list of T cell receptor beta chains from one sample in a study of blood T cell repertoires in COVID-19. The table came from immunoSEQ multiplex PCR; TCRdb's copy has only in-frame clones and leaves some out. The sample holds some 200,000 clones; 86% are singletons and the top ten take 7%. Material: peripheral blood. The receptors stem from a woman over 75 in a cohort sampled during active or convalescent COVID-19. The CDR3 runs from the conserved cysteine through the conserved F or W.

v_gene	j_gene	CDR3aa
TRBV5-6	TRBJ1-5	CASSLIGGGQPQHF
TRBV12-2	TRBJ1-3	CASRLAPPVKSSGNTIYF
TRBV11-2	TRBJ2-3	CASSPTSADTQYF
TRBV7-2	TRBJ2-5	CASTLVSGTYQETQYF
TRBV28	TRBJ1-5	CASSLRQGDQPQHF
TRBV6-5	TRBJ1-1	CASHQGDTEAFF
TRBV24-1	TRBJ2-3	CATGLAGPSTDTQYF
TRBV30	TRBJ1-1	CAWSHRGNLNTEAFF
TRBV5-1	TRBJ2-2	CASSFGLAGNTGELFF
TRBV19	TRBJ2-7	CASSNSDRIQKQYF
TRBV28	TRBJ1-2	CASSPPVHGYTF
TRBV28	TRBJ1-2	CASSTGPTNYGYTF
TRBV10-3	TRBJ1-3	CAISESRGQGFSGNTIYF
TRBV5-1	TRBJ2-3	CASSYWFQRGGTDTQYF
TRBV9	TRBJ2-7	CASSGTGGYEQYF
TRBV7-2	TRBJ1-2	CASSLMGDYGYTF
TRBV6-1	TRBJ2-3	CASSETDTDTQYF
TRBV20-1	TRBJ2-3	CSASSASGMDTQYF